The present T cell receptor beta chain was sequenced within a study of cytotoxic CD8 clonotypes in ibrutinib-treated CLL. Study in general: Partial response occurred in some 25 patients and complete response in 2; at median roughly 74 months, approximately 14 remained remitted and 12 progressed. Response samples were taken after a median around eleven months of treatment, range 6 to 36. Study findings and constraints: Few clonotypes were public, and these shrank or held steady under treatment.

TCRdb keeps only in-frame clones here, not all; method: immunoSEQ multiplex PCR. In the table there are about 330,000 clones, roughly 71% of which are singletons. Trimming cost V 0 bases and J 5 bases; bases outside gene matches: 3. CDR3 size: 15 residues. Germline loops: CDR1 SGHTA, CDR2 FQGNSA. Of note for this clone: As yet, its antigen is unknown.

The material was PBMCs, obtained after 36 months of ibrutinib treatment. This receptor was identified in a human donor with chronic lymphocytic leukemia. The chain joins TRBV7-2 to TRBJ2-2, with 7 bases matching TRBD2. The CDR3 spells CASSLARGGTGELFF. The DNA of the CDR3 is TGTGCCAGCAGCTTAGCCCGCGGGGGTACCGGGGAGCTGTTTTTT.